This T cell receptor (beta chain) appears in the sequencing data of a study of blood T cell repertoires in COVID-19. The CDR3 loop spans 13 amino acids. Trimming took 5 bases from V and 8 from J; bases not matched to a gene: 5. Measured with immunoSEQ multiplex PCR; TCRdb has only the in-frame clones, and not every one. The sample has under 250,000 clones, approximately 90% seen once. This chain connects TRBV12-3 or TRBV12-4 to TRBJ2-4; TRBD1 matches 8 bases. The TCR sequence derives from a man in his fifties or sixties with COVID-19, enrolled during active disease. The specimen sequenced was peripheral blood. As DNA, the CDR3 is TGTGCCAGCAGTCGGACAGGGTTTGACATTCAGTACTTC. Translated: CASSRTGFDIQYF.